Here is one TCR beta chain with its context. Its antigen is currently unknown. Assay: immunoSEQ multiplex PCR; the TCRdb copy retains only in-frame clones and omits some. The table has 250,000 to 350,000 clones, 76% seen once. The record originates from a study of cytotoxic CD8 clonotypes in ibrutinib-treated CLL. As for the study in general: IGHV unmutated 17 to 18; relapsed/refractory 11; treatment-naive some 16. Response samples followed a median about 11 months of treatment, range 6 to 36. Study results and caveats: Sustained-remission and progressing patients diverged in sampling times.

With cryopreserved PBMCs as the source, roughly 2 micrograms of genomic DNA went to TCR beta libraries. This CDR3 comprises 14 residues. J gave up 8 bases and V 5 bases, and 9 bases lay outside the gene matches. Germline-derived CDR1 and CDR2 are KGHSH and LQKENI. The specimen was PBMCs, collected at disease progression, from a patient treated with ibrutinib. The gene calls are TRBV18 and TRBJ2-4, with 7 bases identical to TRBD1. This TCR came from a human donor with chronic lymphocytic leukemia. CDR3 in amino acids: CASSFRQGPYIQYF. Written as DNA, the CDR3 is TGTGCCAGCTCATTCAGACAGGGACCGTACATTCAGTACTTC.